This TCR beta chain is drawn from a study of T cells in Graves' hyperthyroidism and ophthalmopathy. Overall study: Specimen type is peripheral blood, collected at initial diagnosis prior to any treatment. Whole-study findings and limits: Also found in blood were most expanded thyroid clonotypes above 0.001.

Clinical symptoms, serum thyroxine, TRAb, thyroid ultrasound and orbital computed tomography informed diagnoses. Researchers amplified the TCR beta CDR3 regions from RNA transcripts. RT-PCR in the first round (using the HTBI primer set) targeted the TCR CDR3. TCRdb called the multiplex PCR reads again in MiXCR, with one record for every CDR3 protein. The table records hundreds of thousands of distinct CDR3 sequences, roughly 40% of them present only once. In the case of this clonotype: Its cognate antigen is unknown.

The sequenced sample was blood. The TCR was taken from a young man with Graves' hyperthyroidism.

CDR3 amino acids: CSPMDRNTEAFF. The CDR3 DNA follows: TGCAGCCCTATGGACAGGAACACTGAAGCTTTCTTT. The V call is TRBV29-1, the J call TRBJ1-1, with D tentatively TRBD1 (6 bases). There are 12 residues in the CDR3. V lost 8 bases to trimming and J lost 1 base, with 11 bases between them. The germline gives CDR1 SQVTM, CDR2 ANQGSEA.